This entry features one T cell receptor beta chain sequence. The V and J ends lost 3 bases and 7 bases, in that order; junction bases with no gene match: 11. Per germline, CDR1 LNHDA and CDR2 SQIVND (reference sequence). The CDR3 has 17 residues. The data were obtained in a study of cytomegalovirus exposure and HLA in healthy donors. The study ran its PCR with 60 Vbeta and 13 Jbeta primers. TCRdb keeps only in-frame clones here, not all; method: immunoSEQ multiplex PCR. Here the sample spans roughly 180,000 clones, 60% to 80% being singletons. V and J are TRBV19 and TRBJ1-4, with TRBD1 matching 10 bases. Sequenced input: PBMCs. This TCR was sampled from a woman aged 40-49 years in good health and CMV-seropositive. The CDR3 sequence is CASSMVRSGTGAEKLFF. The CDR3 DNA sequence: TGTGCCAGTAGTATGGTGCGATCCGGGACAGGGGCTGAAAAACTGTTTTTT.